The clone carrying this T cell receptor (beta chain) came up many times. What it binds is unknown. Trimming removed 4 bases from V and 0 bases from J; junction bases left unmatched: 4. CDR3 size: 16 residues. In germline, CDR1 is SGHRS, CDR2 YFSETQ. The source of the sample is a study of T cells in Graves' hyperthyroidism and ophthalmopathy. Study findings and constraints: Blood held most thyroid clonotypes expanded above 0.001 frequency.

What was amplified from RNA transcripts were TCR beta CDR3 regions. The HTBI set primed first-round TCR CDR3 RT-PCR. TCRdb recomputed calls from the multiplex PCR reads with MiXCR, one row per CDR3 protein. This sample has 340,000 or so distinct CDR3 sequences, with roughly a fifth found just once. Hyperthyroidism in the patients, aged 18 to 65, was newly diagnosed and under 2 months in duration. Fresh peripheral blood, 8 to 10 ml, was the source of the PBMCs. J is TRBJ2-2 and V is TRBV5-1, with 9 nucleotides matching TRBD1. Material for sequencing was blood. The TCR comes from a woman between 50 and 59 years old with Graves' hyperthyroidism. The CDR3 DNA reads as TGCGCCAGCAGCATTAGGACAGGGGCGAACACCGGGGAGCTGTTTTTT. Its protein is CASSIRTGANTGELFF.